This TCR beta chain appears in the sequencing data of a study of blood T cells in healthy people across ages. As for this clonotype: The antigen is unknown.

This CDR3 has 13 amino acids. Losses at the gene ends were 2 bases for V and 13 bases for J; bases not matched to a gene: 8. In germline, CDR1 is MNHEY, CDR2 SVGAGI. Through a sample-barcoded 5' primer and a J-beta primer mix, a second PCR was run for roughly 6 to 11 cycles. Each CDR3 protein is one row after TCRdb ran MiXCR on the 5' RACE reads. The profile shows around 1,000,000 distinct CDR3 sequences, around two fifths of them singletons. Whole-study findings and limits: TCR beta diversity correlated strongly with naive T cell percentage. Long-lived donors had more naive CD4+ cells and higher diversity than aged donors.

Ranging in age from about 6 to 100, the donors were healthy Caucasian individuals from Russia. The J gene is TRBJ1-2, the V gene TRBV6-5; 9 bases match TRBD1. The TCR originated in a man aged 18 to 29 in good health. The sequencing input was blood. The CDR3 loop reads CASSYQGQGPSTF. CDR3 DNA sequence: TGTGCCAGCAGTTACCAGGGACAGGGACCTTCCACCTTC.